This T cell receptor beta chain originates from a study of human T cells and chemical hapten exposure. Study-level findings and limits: TCRs above 1 in 1000 frequency stayed constant with DPC sensitization.

Ten or more counts support this clonotype. Its target is not known. TCRdb redid the calling of the RACE reads with MiXCR, one entry per CDR3 protein. Found here are about 52,000 distinct CDR3 sequences, 11% of them singletons; the top ten hold 1.5% to 2%. This CDR3 has 13 residues. V lost 2 bases and J 1 base, leaving 5 bases between the germline ends. In germline, CDR1 is SEHNR, CDR2 FQNEAQ (reference sequence). Time point noted: patch test 1, 2 weeks after DPC sensitization. The sample's treatment: therapeutic diphenylcyclopropenone sensitization with weekly scalp DPC. Blood, whole and unfractionated, served as the source for total RNA extraction.

The source material was whole blood, sampled in connection with sensitization to the hapten diphenylcyclopropenone (DPC). J is TRBJ1-1 and V is TRBV7-9; no definite D call. The receptor was derived from a woman between 40 and 50 years old with alopecia areata. Some clones in this sample may be carry-over from other donors' samples. The CDR3 region is CASSLFANTEAFF. The CDR3 DNA reads as TGTGCCAGCAGCTTATTCGCGAACACTGAAGCTTTCTTT.